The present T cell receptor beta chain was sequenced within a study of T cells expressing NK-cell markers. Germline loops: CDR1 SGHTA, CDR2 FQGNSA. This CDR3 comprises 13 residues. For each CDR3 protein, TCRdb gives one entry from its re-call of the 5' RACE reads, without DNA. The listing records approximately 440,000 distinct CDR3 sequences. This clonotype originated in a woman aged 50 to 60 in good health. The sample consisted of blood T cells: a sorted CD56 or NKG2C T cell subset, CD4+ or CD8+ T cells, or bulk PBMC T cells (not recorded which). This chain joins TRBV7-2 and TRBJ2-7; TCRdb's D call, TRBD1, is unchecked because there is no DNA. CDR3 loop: CASSQVRAHEQYF.